This T cell receptor (beta chain) came from a study of blood T cell repertoires in COVID-19. Germline CDR1 reads SGDLS; CDR2 reads YYNGEE. The CDR3 loop spans 15 amino acids. V was clipped by 2 bases and J by 3 bases, with 12 bases between them. Participant reports of clinical history set cohort assignment. Donors in Cohort 3 counted as recovered after two negative PCRs, clearance, or symptom resolution. Assay used: immunoSEQ multiplex PCR; TCRdb lists only in-frame clones, some missing. The sample has 450,000 to 500,000 clones, approximately 90% seen once. The sample comprised PBMCs or T cells enriched from blood (not recorded which). This sequence originates from a woman aged 55-70 years who had recovered from COVID-19. The V call is TRBV9, the J call TRBJ2-1; TRBD2 is a possible D gene (7 bases). The CDR3 sequence is CASSVAGAGYNEQFF. CDR3 DNA: TGTGCCAGCAGCGTGGCGGGGGCGGGCTACAATGAGCAGTTCTTC. The variable domain in full, with the rest retrieved from reference TRBV9 and TRBJ2-1, is DSGVTQTPKHLITATGQRVTLRCSPRSGDLSVYWYQQSLDQGLQFLIQYYNGEERAKGNILERFSAQQFPDLHSELNLSSLELGDSALYFCASSVAGAGYNEQFFGPGTRLTVL.